The clone carrying this TCR beta chain was picked up a small number of times. Its cognate antigen is unknown. The CDR3 covers 17 residues. After removal of 2 bases from V and 2 bases from J, the junction contained 7 bases not matched to a gene. Germline V gene lookup returns CDR1 SGDLS and CDR2 YYNGEE. The data stem from a study of response to subunit inactivated influenza vaccine. General observations from the study: Only a handful of new T cells, the authors suggested, are recruited with each seasonal influenza vaccination.

TCRdb processed the RT-PCR reads anew with MiXCR; each CDR3 protein has one entry. The data show about 190,000 distinct CDR3 sequences, around an eighth seen once. The rearrangement uses TRBV9 and TRBJ2-2; 9 nucleotides line up with TRBD2. Sequenced material: CD8+ T cells sorted from PBMCs, taken around 5 days after vaccination. This receptor was identified in a man in his forties or fifties who received an inactivated influenza vaccine. The CDR3 sequence is CASSVERLAVNTGELFF. DNA of the CDR3: TGTGCCAGCAGCGTGGAGCGACTAGCGGTTAACACCGGGGAGCTGTTTTTT. Full variable domain (missing parts from reference TRBV9 and TRBJ2-2): DSGVTQTPKHLITATGQRVTLRCSPRSGDLSVYWYQQSLDQGLQFLIQYYNGEERAKGNILERFSAQQFPDLHSELNLSSLELGDSALYFCASSVERLAVNTGELFFGEGSRLTVL.